This entry is about one T cell receptor (beta chain). What this receptor recognizes is not known. Qualities for individual bases were not recorded, and no much larger clone is one base off. The data belong to a study of control samples from healthy donors and cancer patients (dated by TCRdb to 2018 to 2020). The germline V gene supplies CDR1 MGHDK and CDR2 SYGVNS. The CDR3 holds 17 amino acids from the cysteine to the phenylalanine. Only the CDR3 DNA is retained, 51 bases long and in frame from the first base. Trimming removed 8 bases from V and 0 bases from J; the gene matches leave 7 bases unexplained. Libraries came from the immunoSEQ multiplex PCR assay. Here the immuneACCESS table is served through TCRdb, limited to in-frame sequences with V and J called. Missing clones are a known gap in these copies; in checked studies unresolved V genes cover under half, and the rest lacks a known reason. The sample table shows about 89,000 clones, and around nine tenths are seen once. The ten largest clones capture about 21% of the sample.

This chain is built from TRBV25-1 and TRBJ2-6; 10 central bases correspond to TRBD1. Sequenced: blood. The sequence came from a young man in good health. For the CDR3, the sequence is CASYGQGVLSGANVLTF. The sequence in DNA is TGTGCCAGCTATGGACAGGGGGTCCTCTCTGGGGCCAACGTCCTGACTTTC. Reference TRBV25-1 and TRBJ2-6 proteins supply the regions before and after the CDR3; the full variable domain is: EADIYQTPRYLVIGTGKKITLECSQTMGHDKMYWYQQDPGMELHLIHYSYGVNSTEKGDLSSESTVSRIRTEHFPLTLESARPSHTSQYLCASYGQGVLSGANVLTFGAGSRLTVL.